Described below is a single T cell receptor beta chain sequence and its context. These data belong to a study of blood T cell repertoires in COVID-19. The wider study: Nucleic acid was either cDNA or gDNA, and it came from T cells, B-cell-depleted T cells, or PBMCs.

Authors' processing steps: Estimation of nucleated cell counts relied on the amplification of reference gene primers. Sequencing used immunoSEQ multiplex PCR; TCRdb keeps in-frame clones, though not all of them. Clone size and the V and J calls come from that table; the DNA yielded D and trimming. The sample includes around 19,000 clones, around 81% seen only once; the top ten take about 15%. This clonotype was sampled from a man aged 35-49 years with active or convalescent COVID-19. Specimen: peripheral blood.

The CDR3 region has the DNA TGTGCCAGCAGCCAGAGGATTCCGGGACAGGGACGGGAAAAACTGTTTTTT. Amino acid sequence: CASSQRIPGQGREKLFF. The J gene is TRBJ1-4, the V gene TRBV3-1 (or the pseudogene TRBV3-2), with TRBD1 matching over 9 bases. The CDR3 sequence is 17 residues long. V was pared by 3 bases and J by 8 bases, with 13 bases of the junction left unmatched. From germline, CDR1 is LGHDT and CDR2 YNNKEL (reference sequence).